The 25 T cell receptor beta chains below were found in one sample sequenced in a study of Ad26.COV2.S vaccination and SARS-CoV-2 variants. Specified treatment: some 20 received Ad26.COV2.S at low or high dose, single or two shots; roughly five received placebo; per-sample allocation not given. Sampling was performed 63 days after the first vaccine or placebo injection. Produced via immunoSEQ multiplex PCR; TCRdb's table is partial and in-frame only. The sample shows more than 300,000 clones, 86% of them seen only once. Specimen: peripheral blood, collected in a trial of Ad26.COV2.S vaccine versus placebo. The receptors stem from a person aged 18-60 years who received the Ad26.COV2.S COVID-19 vaccine or a placebo.

This chain connects TRBV9 to TRBJ2-3, with TRBD2 matching 13 bases. Trimming removed 3 bases from V and 6 bases from J; junction bases left unmatched: 13. The CDR3 runs 18 residues. The germline gives CDR1 SGDLS, CDR2 YYNGEE. The CDR3 region is CASSATLLAGGPGDTQYF. CDR3 bases: TGTGCCAGCAGCGCTACCTTACTAGCGGGGGGGCCAGGGGATACGCAGTATTTT.

The chain combines TRBV6-5 with TRBJ1-1; D is unresolved. The CDR3 is made up of 13 amino acids. V lost 6 bases to trimming and J lost 2 bases, with 10 bases between them. The V gene's germline CDR1 is MNHEY and CDR2 SVGAGI. CDR3 coding DNA: TGTGCCAGCAGGTTCGACCCAAACACTGAAGCTTTCTTT. This gives the protein CASRFDPNTEAFF.

V and J are TRBV24-1 and TRBJ2-5, with 10 bases aligning to TRBD1. J lost 2 bases, V lost 5 bases, and 4 bases had no gene match. The CDR3 consists of 15 residues. Germline V gene lookup returns CDR1 KGHDR and CDR2 SFDVKD. As DNA, the CDR3 is TGTGCCACCAGTGCGGGACAGGGGTCGCAAGAGACCCAGTACTTC. The encoded protein is CATSAGQGSQETQYF.

The CDR3 DNA follows: TGTGCCAGCAGCTTAGTAGGACAGGGATTTTCGGGGGAGCTGTTTTTT. Translation gives CASSLVGQGFSGELFF. The rearrangement links TRBV7-6 to TRBJ2-2, with 8 nucleotides matching TRBD1. V lost 1 base and J lost 8; bases outside the gene matches: 9. This CDR3 region has 16 residues. Germline V gene sequence: CDR1 SGHVS, CDR2 FNYEAQ. The full variable domain, completed using reference TRBV7-6 and TRBJ2-2, is GAGVSQSPRYKVTKRGQDVALRCDPISGHVSLYWYRQALGQGPEFLTYFNYEAQQDKSGLPNDRFSAERPEGSISTLTIQRTEQRDSAMYRCASSLVGQGFSGELFFGEGSRLTVL.

The chain carries TRBV6-4 and TRBJ1-6; unclear D gene. Trimming stripped 0 bases from V and 6 bases from J, with 6 bases between. The CDR3 is made up of 14 amino acids. The germline CDR1 and CDR2 sequences are MRHNA and SNTAGT. In DNA, the CDR3 is TGTGCCAGCAGTGACTCCCTGGGTAATTCACCCCTCCACTTT. Its translation is CASSDSLGNSPLHF.

This chain joins TRBV15 and TRBJ1-4, with D perhaps matching TRBD1 (5 bases). V gave up 3 bases and J gave up 7 bases, with 15 bases separating them. The CDR3 length is 15 residues. Germline loops: CDR1 LNHNV, CDR2 YYDKDF (reference sequence). As DNA, the CDR3 is TGTGCCACCAGCAGTGCGGGGACCTCCGGTGAAAAACTGTTTTTT. Translated: CATSSAGTSGEKLFF. Full variable domain (outside the CDR3, taken from reference TRBV15 and TRBJ1-4): DAMVIQNPRYQVTQFGKPVTLSCSQTLNHNVMYWYQQKSSQAPKLLFHYYDKDFNNEADTPDNFQSRRPNTSFCFLDIRSPGLGDTAMYLCATSSAGTSGEKLFFGSGTQLSVL.

V is TRBV7-9 and J is TRBJ2-5; 13 nucleotides agree with TRBD2. V dropped 9 bases and J dropped 2; count of bases not matched to a gene: 6. Germline V gives CDR1 SEHNR, CDR2 FQNEAQ (reference sequence). The CDR3 totals 15 residues. The chain's CDR3 is CASQTSGGIQETQYF. In DNA form, the CDR3 reads TGTGCCAGTCAGACTAGCGGGGGGATTCAAGAGACCCAGTACTTC.

This clone showed up just once. V usage is TRBV7-9 and J usage is TRBJ2-7; D gene unclear. The ends were cut back, 2 bases at V and 0 bases at J, with 14 bases in the middle. Germline V gene sequence: CDR1 SEHNR, CDR2 FQNEAQ (reference sequence). The length of the CDR3 is 16 residues. CDR3 sequence (DNA): TGTGCCAGCAGCTTATACACGACATGGAGCTCCTACGAGCAGTACTTC. It is translated as CASSLYTTWSSYEQYF.

V is TRBV9 and J is TRBJ2-2, with 7 bases matching TRBD1. Germline-derived CDR1 and CDR2 are SGDLS and YYNGEE. This CDR3 has 16 residues. The J segment lost 2 bases and the V segment lost 4 bases, leaving 8 bases of the junction unmatched. The CDR3 sequence: CASSTRQGLNTGELFF. CDR3 in DNA: TGTGCCAGCAGCACCCGACAGGGCTTAAACACCGGGGAGCTGTTTTTT.

The chain carries TRBV9 and TRBJ1-2; D gene ambiguous. V was shortened by 7 bases and J by 5 bases, with 21 bases between the two germline ends. CDR3 length equals 15 residues. Germline CDR1 is SGDLS and CDR2 is YYNGEE. The CDR3 coding sequence is TGTGCCAGCGGAGGGCGCGAAGGTGGAGGGTATGGCTACACCTTC. Protein: CASGGREGGGYGYTF. The full variable domain, its missing parts supplied by reference TRBV9 and TRBJ1-2, is DSGVTQTPKHLITATGQRVTLRCSPRSGDLSVYWYQQSLDQGLQFLIQYYNGEERAKGNILERFSAQQFPDLHSELNLSSLELGDSALYFCASGGREGGGYGYTFGSGTRLTVV.

The rearrangement joins TRBV25-1 to TRBJ2-3; D not certain. Trimming stripped 4 bases from V and 5 bases from J, with 16 bases between. This CDR3 contains 15 residues. Per germline, CDR1 MGHDK and CDR2 SYGVNS. In DNA, the CDR3 is TGTGCCAGCAGTGCTTTTATGGGCGGTGAAGATACGCAGTATTTT. Translating it yields CASSAFMGGEDTQYF.

This sequence joins TRBV19 and TRBJ2-1; the match to TRBD1 covers 8 bases. The CDR3 sequence is 15 residues long. Germline lookup yields CDR1 LNHDA and CDR2 SQIVND (reference sequence). With 6 bases clipped from V and 1 base from J, the junction kept 5 bases outside the gene matches. Written as DNA, the CDR3 is TGTGCCAGTAGCCGGGACAGGACTTCCTACAATGAGCAGTTCTTC. The encoded protein is CASSRDRTSYNEQFF.

The chain joins TRBV10-3 to TRBJ1-1; maybe TRBD1 (6 bases). This CDR3 spans 18 amino acids. The germline V and J ends were trimmed by 10 bases and 2 bases, with 29 bases remaining between them. Germline lookup yields CDR1 ENHRY and CDR2 SYGVKD. The CDR3 nucleotides read TGTGCCACCAAAGGTTTGTTATGGGGGGCGGAAGAAAACACTGAAGCTTTCTTT. This translates into CATKGLLWGAEENTEAFF.

The V gene is TRBV7-2, the J gene TRBJ1-1; TRBD1 aligns across 8 bases. V was clipped by 5 bases and J by 4 bases; unmatched bases: 6. The CDR3 extends over 14 amino acids. In germline, CDR1 is SGHTA, CDR2 FQGNSA. CDR3 bases: TGTGCCAGCAGCCCGACAGGGGATAGCACTGAAGCTTTCTTT. It specifies CASSPTGDSTEAFF.

The CDR3 reads CASSHILQGANTEAFF. CDR3 DNA sequence: TGCGCCAGCAGCCATATACTACAGGGGGCGAACACTGAAGCTTTCTTT. The gene calls are TRBV4-1 and TRBJ1-1, with 9 bases fitting TRBD1. Germline V lookup: CDR1 MGHRA, CDR2 YSYEKL. CDR3 size: 16 residues. V lost 3 bases, J lost 1 base, and 6 bases stayed unmatched.

The gene calls are TRBV7-3 and TRBJ2-2; D unresolved. CDR3 size: 14 residues. The ends were cut back, 2 bases at V and 7 bases at J, with 11 bases in the middle. Germline assignment: CDR1 SGHTA and CDR2 FQGTGA. The CDR3 sequence: CASSLSGSHGELFF. CDR3 nucleotides: TGTGCCAGCAGCTTATCCGGGTCTCACGGGGAGCTGTTTTTT.

This clone showed up just once. V and J are TRBV7-3 and TRBJ2-2; D not resolved. CDR3 length: 18 residues. With 5 bases removed from V and 6 bases from J, the gap between germline ends came to 25 bases. Germline lookup yields CDR1 SGHTA and CDR2 FQGTGA. The CDR3 is CASSPGLGFNLEPGELFF. The DNA for the CDR3 is TGTGCCAGCAGCCCGGGTTTGGGTTTCAATCTAGAACCCGGGGAGCTGTTTTTT. The variable domain in full, completed from reference TRBV7-3 and TRBJ2-2, reads GAGVSQTPSNKVTEKGKYVELRCDPISGHTALYWYRQSLGQGPEFLIYFQGTGAADDSGLPNDRFFAVRPEGSVSTLKIQRTERGDSAVYLCASSPGLGFNLEPGELFFGEGSRLTVL.

This rearrangement joins TRBV10-3 to TRBJ2-1; no reliable D call. The CDR3 covers 13 residues. The germline gives CDR1 ENHRY, CDR2 SYGVKD. V was clipped by 7 bases and J by 8 bases, with 15 bases between them. The CDR3 is CAITRVDNHEQFF. CDR3 DNA sequence: TGTGCCATCACCCGAGTAGATAACCATGAGCAGTTCTTC.

Of note for this clone: Within the sample, other DNA sequences also encode this same CDR3. In DNA, the CDR3 is TGTGCCAGCAGTCTGGGACGGAACTATGGCTACACCTTC. Translating gives CASSLGRNYGYTF. The chain is built from TRBV12-3 or TRBV12-4 and TRBJ1-2, with a tentative D call TRBD1 (5 bases). There are 13 residues in the CDR3. The germline V and J ends were trimmed by 5 bases and 2 bases, with 9 bases remaining between them.

The V gene is TRBV7-9, the J gene TRBJ1-2, with unresolved D. The V end was cut by 5 bases, the J end by 1 base, with 5 bases between. The germline CDR1 and CDR2 sequences are SEHNR and FQNEAQ (reference sequence). This CDR3 contains 12 residues. The CDR3 loop is CASSHNNYGYTF. CDR3 sequence (DNA): TGTGCCAGCAGCCACAATAACTATGGCTACACCTTC.

This clone was detected only a few times. The chain couples TRBV18 to TRBJ2-7; D is possibly TRBD2 (6 bases). Germline V gene lookup returns CDR1 KGHSH and CDR2 LQKENI. The CDR3 spans 15 residues. V lost 2 bases and J lost 3, with 14 bases in between. This CDR3 reads CASSPGRSPYYEQYF. The CDR3 DNA reads as TGTGCCAGCTCACCAGGGAGGTCCCCATACTACGAGCAGTACTTC.

The chain employs TRBV5-1 and TRBJ2-3; D gene unclear. Trimming took 0 bases from V and 2 from J, leaving 13 bases between them. The CDR3 totals 16 residues. Germline V gives CDR1 SGHRS, CDR2 YFSETQ. The CDR3 DNA is TGCGCCAGCAGCTTGGGAGACTGGATATCCACAGATACGCAGTATTTT. This encodes CASSLGDWISTDTQYF.

V usage is TRBV5-1 and J usage is TRBJ2-7; 7 bases are a match to TRBD1. Germline V gene sequence: CDR1 SGHRS, CDR2 YFSETQ. The V gene end was trimmed by 3 bases and the J gene end by 1 base; junction bases not matched to a gene: 7. This CDR3 is built from 15 residues. This CDR3 reads CASSSAGTESYEQYF. CDR3 sequence (DNA): TGCGCCAGCAGCTCCGCCGGGACAGAATCCTACGAGCAGTACTTC.

The CDR3 loop reads CASSQDWPDGKNIQYF. The CDR3 region has the DNA TGCGCCAGCAGCCAAGATTGGCCGGATGGCAAAAACATTCAGTACTTC. This chain joins TRBV4-3 and TRBJ2-4, with D hard to call. The CDR3 totals 16 residues. Germline V CDR1 and CDR2: LGHNA, YSLEER. Deletions cut 0 bases from V and 3 bases from J, with 12 bases between.

CDR3 in DNA: TGTGCCAGCACCCCATGGGGTTCCTATGGCTACACCTTC. This sequence encodes CASTPWGSYGYTF. V gene TRBV2 combines with J gene TRBJ1-2; D gene unclear. Trimming took 7 bases from V and 4 from J, leaving 13 bases between them. In germline, CDR1 is SNHLY, CDR2 FYNNEI. The CDR3 is made up of 13 amino acids.